The T cell receptor beta chain described here comes from a study of CD8+CD57+ T cells in acquired aplastic anemia. The overall study: DNA per sorted CD4+ or CD8+ sample ranged roughly 0.17 to 27.4 ug, averaging around 3.2 ug. Healthy-donor CD4+ cells averaged about 9.8 million reads.

TCR beta VDJ and CDR3 profiles were obtained from a genomic DNA template. TCRdb redid the calling of the reads with MiXCR, one entry per CDR3 protein. Of 180,000 or so distinct CDR3 sequences in the sample, around 45% are singletons; the top ten hold approximately 2.9%. This clonotype was observed many times. The antigen is unknown. Study-level findings and limits: No significant patient-versus-control difference appeared in CD8+ Simpson's diversity. Some 29 shared CD8+ CDR3s appeared highly expressed within patients' immunodominant clones.

The sequenced sample was sorted CD4+, CD8+, or CD8+CD57+ T cells (not recorded which) from PBMCs. The TCR was taken from a human donor in good health.

The CDR3 DNA is TGTGCCAGCAGTTTAACCCGACAGGGTCGCACTGAAGCTTTCTTT. It specifies CASSLTRQGRTEAFF. The chain is built from TRBV12-3 or TRBV12-4 and TRBJ1-1, with 7 nucleotides matching TRBD1. The length of the CDR3 is 15 residues. Losses at the gene ends were 2 bases for V and 4 bases for J; bases not matched to a gene: 7.